These 30 T cell receptor beta chains came from one sample sequenced in a study of T cell repertoires in cytomegalovirus infection. Their recognized antigens are unknown. TCRdb called the reads again in MiXCR, with one record for every CDR3 protein. In the table there are fewer than 850,000 distinct CDR3 sequences, 25% to 35% of which are singletons. The specimen was cultured CD8+ T cells from PBMCs, collected from culture after CMV antigen stimulation. The receptor set was obtained from a human donor in good health (CMV status not recorded). Some clones in this sample may be carry-over from other donors' samples.

This clonotype was recorded at least ten times. The rearrangement uses TRBV6-2 or TRBV6-3 and TRBJ2-1; 7 bases match TRBD2. V was clipped by 5 bases and J by 8 bases; unmatched bases: 9. The CDR3 sequence is 14 residues long. CDR1 MNHEY and CDR2 SVGEGT come from the germline V gene. The CDR3 region is CASSLTGLVDEQFF. The CDR3 bases are TGTGCCAGCAGTCTCACAGGACTAGTAGATGAGCAGTTCTTC.

The gene calls are TRBV12-3 or TRBV12-4 and TRBJ1-2; D not certain. The V end lost 2 bases, the J end lost 4 bases, and 20 bases lay between the germline ends. The CDR3 spans 17 residues. CDR3 loop: CASSLIGRADRLYGYTF. The CDR3 DNA is TGTGCCAGCAGTTTAATCGGGCGGGCGGACCGGCTCTATGGCTACACCTTC.

V is TRBV6-2 or TRBV6-3 and J is TRBJ1-1; D call uncertain. The germline V and J ends were trimmed by 8 bases and 7 bases, with 14 bases remaining between them. The germline V gene has CDR1 MNHEY and CDR2 SVGEGT. This CDR3 comprises 12 residues. The CDR3 protein is CASAQHLIEAFF. The CDR3 DNA reads as TGTGCCAGCGCCCAGCACCTGATTGAAGCTTTCTTT.

This clonotype occurred a few times. The DNA of the CDR3 is TGTGCCAGCAGCTACGGACAGGGTAGCTGGGAGCAGTACGTC. It specifies CASSYGQGSWEQYV. The chain employs TRBV7-6 and TRBJ2-7; 8 bases map to TRBD1. Germline V gene data show CDR1 as SGHVS and CDR2 as FNYEAQ. V lost 4 bases, J lost 7 bases, and 9 bases stayed unmatched. The CDR3 is 14 amino acids.

V usage is TRBV12-3 or TRBV12-4 and J usage is TRBJ1-5; the D gene is possibly TRBD1 (5 bases). V dropped 6 bases and J dropped 1 base, with 13 bases sitting between them. This CDR3 spans 15 amino acids. The CDR3 protein is CASRSGTGSNQPQHF. The CDR3, as DNA: TGTGCCAGCAGGAGCGGAACAGGCAGCAATCAGCCCCAGCATTTT.

This clonotype appeared many times. This rearrangement joins TRBV7-2 to TRBJ2-1; the D gene could be TRBD1 or TRBD2 (7 bases each). The ends were cut back, 2 bases at V and 8 bases at J, with 25 bases in the middle. Germline CDR1 reads SGHTA; CDR2 reads FQGNSA. This CDR3 spans 18 amino acids. This CDR3 reads CASSLNKGEGARMDEQFF. In DNA form, the CDR3 reads TGTGCCAGCAGCTTAAATAAGGGGGAGGGGGCGCGGATGGATGAGCAGTTCTTC.

This clonotype was observed once. V usage is TRBV6-2 or TRBV6-3 and J usage is TRBJ2-4; TRBD1 matches at 9 bases. J lost 3 bases, V lost 6 bases, and 12 bases had no gene match. This CDR3 is 17 amino acids long. CDR1 MNHEY and CDR2 SVGEGT come from the germline V gene. The CDR3 spells CASRFTQGAWGKNIQYF. The CDR3 coding sequence is TGTGCCAGCAGATTCACACAGGGGGCCTGGGGCAAAAACATTCAGTACTTC.

The chain uses TRBV7-3 and TRBJ2-3; TRBD1 agrees at 9 bases. Germline V gene sequence: CDR1 SGHTA, CDR2 FQGTGA. The CDR3 runs 15 residues. J was trimmed by 2 bases and V by 5 bases; bases with no gene match: 5. The CDR3 DNA follows: TGTGCCAGCAGCACGGGACAGGGACTCACAGATACGCAGTATTTT. Its protein is CASSTGQGLTDTQYF.

This clonotype occurred a few times. The gene calls are TRBV20-1 and TRBJ1-2; D ambiguous. Germline CDR1 DFQATT, CDR2 SNEGSKA (reference sequence). The CDR3 is made up of 13 amino acids. V was trimmed by 5 bases and J by 6 bases, leaving 16 bases between them. The CDR3 loop is CSAPPLPTDGYTF. The CDR3 DNA reads as TGCAGTGCTCCCCCCCTACCGACTGATGGCTACACCTTC.

The chain is built from TRBV15 and TRBJ2-7, with TRBD2 as a possible D gene (5 bases). The germline V gene encodes CDR1 LNHNV and CDR2 YYDKDF (reference sequence). The V and J ends lost 0 bases and 9 bases respectively, with 12 bases between them. This CDR3 is 13 amino acids long. The CDR3 DNA is TGTGCCACCAGCAGAGAAGGGAGTGAGGTGCAGTACTTC. Residues: CATSREGSEVQYF.

This clonotype has just a few counts. The V call is TRBV7-3, the J call TRBJ2-2; 11 nucleotides align to TRBD2. With V trimmed by 5 bases and J by 5 bases, 19 bases remained unmatched. Germline assignment: CDR1 SGHTA and CDR2 FQGTGA. There are 20 residues in the CDR3. The CDR3 DNA reads as TGTGCCAGCAGCCCGATTATTTTCGACTATACTAGCGGGGGAACCGGGGAGCTGTTTTTT. Translating gives CASSPIIFDYTSGGTGELFF.

This chain uses TRBV20-1 with TRBJ2-1, with 11 bases that match TRBD1. V was pared by 1 base and J by 6 bases, with 14 bases of the junction left unmatched. The CDR3 totals 18 residues. CDR1 and CDR2 (germline): DFQATT, SNEGSKA (reference sequence). The CDR3 protein is CSARGGPIAGTGGNEQFF. The CDR3 bases are TGCAGTGCTAGAGGGGGGCCTATAGCCGGGACAGGGGGCAATGAGCAGTTCTTC.

This clonotype has only a few counts. The rearrangement uses TRBV6-6 and TRBJ1-1; D perhaps matches TRBD1 (5 bases). Germline values: CDR1 MNHNY, CDR2 SVGAGI (reference sequence). CDR3 length equals 14 residues. Trimming left V 4 bases short and J 1 base short, with 10 bases between. The CDR3 protein is CASSFLDRNTEAFF. The CDR3 DNA reads as TGTGCCAGCAGTTTTCTTGACAGGAACACTGAAGCTTTCTTT.

This clonotype was recorded a few times. The chain couples TRBV7-6 to TRBJ2-3; D unclear. Germline V gene lookup returns CDR1 SGHVS and CDR2 FNYEAQ. Trimming took 1 base from V and 3 from J, leaving 11 bases between them. The CDR3 consists of 15 residues. The CDR3 bases are TGTGCCAGCAGCTTAGGCTTAGGTGCGACAGATACGCAGTATTTT. Amino acids: CASSLGLGATDTQYF.

The rearrangement uses TRBV14 and TRBJ2-5; D is unresolved. Germline lookup yields CDR1 SGHDN and CDR2 FVKESK. V was pared by 3 bases and J by 2 bases, with 13 bases between. The CDR3 runs to 15 residues. CDR3 loop: CASSHRFLEQETQYF. The CDR3 DNA follows: TGTGCCAGCAGCCACAGGTTTTTGGAACAAGAGACCCAGTACTTC.

J is TRBJ2-7 and V is TRBV11-2, with a tentative D call TRBD2 (5 bases). Trimming shortened V by 3 bases and J by 6 bases, and 18 bases separated the two germline ends. Per the germline V gene, CDR1 is SGHAT and CDR2 is FQNNGV. The CDR3 spans 15 residues. Here the CDR3 DNA reads TGTGCCAGCAGCTTTGAGGGTGCAACCGAAGGCGAGCAGTACTTC. Its translation: CASSFEGATEGEQYF.

The chain has TRBV6-1 and TRBJ2-2; 7 bases are shared with TRBD1. V was clipped by 4 bases and J by 0 bases; unmatched bases: 5. The germline CDR1 and CDR2 sequences are MNHNS and SASEGT. The CDR3 spans 16 residues. The CDR3 protein is CASSGYRGANTGELFF. CDR3 nucleotide sequence: TGTGCCAGCAGTGGTTACAGGGGAGCGAACACCGGGGAGCTGTTTTTT.

The rearrangement links TRBV6-2 or TRBV6-3 to TRBJ2-5; TRBD1 matches 9 bases. Unmatched junction bases numbered 7, after V lost 9 bases and J lost 5 bases. Germline CDR1 MNHEY, CDR2 SVGEGT. The CDR3 loop spans 13 amino acids. CDR3 residues: CASTGGAWETQYF. CDR3 sequence (DNA): TGTGCCAGTACAGGGGGCGCGTGGGAGACCCAGTACTTC.

This clonotype was counted a few times. This rearrangement joins TRBV6-2 or TRBV6-3 to TRBJ1-1; 10 positions match TRBD1. Per the germline V gene, CDR1 is MNHEY and CDR2 is SVGEGT. The CDR3 loop spans 15 amino acids. The J segment lost 3 bases and the V segment lost 6 bases, leaving 7 bases of the junction unmatched. CDR3 residues: CASRTGGRSDTEAFF. In nucleotides, the CDR3 is TGTGCCAGCAGGACAGGGGGCAGGTCCGACACTGAAGCTTTCTTT.

The V gene is TRBV6-1, the J gene TRBJ2-1; 9 bases map to TRBD1. Per germline, CDR1 MNHNS and CDR2 SASEGT. This CDR3 has 15 amino acids. V lost 6 bases to trimming and J lost 4 bases; unmatched junction nucleotides: 7. This CDR3 reads CASRKVTGGYNEQFF. As DNA, the CDR3 is TGTGCCAGCAGGAAAGTGACAGGGGGTTACAATGAGCAGTTCTTC.

This chain connects TRBV5-1 to TRBJ2-3; the match to TRBD1 covers 7 bases. After removal of 4 bases from V and 0 bases from J, the junction contained 5 bases not matched to a gene. The CDR3 consists of 15 residues. CDR1 SGHRS and CDR2 YFSETQ come from the germline V gene. The CDR3 nucleotides read TGCGCCAGCAGCGATAGACAGGGTAGCACAGATACGCAGTATTTT. Encoded protein: CASSDRQGSTDTQYF.

This clonotype was picked up a small number of times. The chain is built from TRBV27 and TRBJ2-7; D may be TRBD1 (7 bases). V was trimmed by 6 bases and J by 7 bases, leaving 19 bases between them. The germline gives CDR1 MNHEY, CDR2 SMNVEV (reference sequence). This CDR3 is built from 14 residues. CDR3 protein: CASSRGEGVREQYF. As DNA, the CDR3 is TGTGCCAGCAGCAGGGGGGAAGGGGTCCGGGAGCAGTACTTC.

This clonotype was picked up a small number of times. The chain recombines TRBV27 with TRBJ2-2, with a possible D match to TRBD1 (5 bases). This CDR3 is 16 amino acids long. Germline CDR1 reads MNHEY; CDR2 reads SMNVEV (reference sequence). V dropped 1 base and J dropped 0 bases, with 9 bases sitting between them. The CDR3 here is CASSLWTPSNTGELFF. In DNA form, the CDR3 reads TGTGCCAGCAGTTTATGGACACCTTCGAACACCGGGGAGCTGTTTTTT.

The V gene is TRBV19, the J gene TRBJ2-5; 13 bases line up with TRBD2. The CDR3 spans 16 residues. Germline trimming cut 4 bases from V and 1 base from J; bases unmatched to any gene: 3. Germline loops: CDR1 LNHDA, CDR2 SQIVND (reference sequence). The CDR3 loop is CASSKGLAGSQETQYF. The CDR3, as DNA: TGTGCCAGTAGTAAGGGACTAGCGGGGTCCCAAGAGACCCAGTACTTC.

The chain employs TRBV6-1 and TRBJ2-1; 9 positions match TRBD1. The germline V gene encodes CDR1 MNHNS and CDR2 SASEGT. The V and J ends lost 3 bases and 3 bases, in that order; junction bases with no gene match: 3. This CDR3 region has 15 residues. The CDR3 here is CASSDGQGSYNEQFF. In DNA, the CDR3 is TGTGCCAGCAGTGATGGACAGGGGAGCTACAATGAGCAGTTCTTC.

The table lists this clonotype with many counts. J is TRBJ2-5 and V is TRBV7-9; D unresolved. Per germline, CDR1 SEHNR and CDR2 FQNEAQ (reference sequence). This CDR3 contains 14 residues. The V and J ends lost 3 bases and 1 base respectively, with 9 bases between them. CDR3 nucleotide sequence: TGTGCCAGCAGCTTTCCGTCTACCCAAGAGACCCAGTACTTC. Residues: CASSFPSTQETQYF.

This clonotype came up many times. The genes are TRBV12-3 or TRBV12-4 and TRBJ2-5; TRBD2 is a possible D gene (6 bases). This CDR3 contains 17 residues. Trimming removed 7 bases from V and 5 bases from J, with 26 bases in between. CDR3 amino acids: CASKPGGGRNRSETQYF. The CDR3 bases are TGTGCCAGCAAGCCCGGTGGGGGGAGAAACCGTTCCGAGACCCAGTACTTC.

This clonotype appeared a few times. The chain combines TRBV11-2 with TRBJ1-6, with no clear D. The V end lost 8 bases, the J end lost 6 bases, and 23 bases lay between the germline ends. The CDR3 totals 17 residues. Germline loops: CDR1 SGHAT, CDR2 FQNNGV. The CDR3 DNA reads TGTGCCAGCGCTGTTTGGAAAAAGAGGCAGCTTAATTCACCCCTCCACTTT. Translation: CASAVWKKRQLNSPLHF.

V is TRBV12-3 or TRBV12-4 and J is TRBJ2-5; TRBD1 is a possible D gene (5 bases). V was cut by 6 bases and J by 2 bases, with 10 bases left in between. This CDR3 comprises 13 residues. The CDR3 region is CASRGDGQETQYF. The CDR3 DNA reads TGTGCCAGCAGAGGGGATGGGCAAGAGACCCAGTACTTC.

This clonotype was seen many times. The rearrangement links TRBV7-2 to TRBJ2-7; 8 bases are a match to TRBD2. V lost 2 bases to trimming and J lost 1 base; unmatched junction nucleotides: 4. The CDR3 runs to 15 residues. From germline, CDR1 is SGHTA and CDR2 FQGNSA. Here the CDR3 reads CASSLSGGGSYEQYF. CDR3 DNA sequence: TGTGCCAGCAGCTTATCCGGGGGGGGATCCTACGAGCAGTACTTC. Full variable domain (rest looked up from reference TRBV7-2 and TRBJ2-7): GAGVSQSPSNKVTEKGKDVELRCDPISGHTALYWYRQSLGQGLEFLIYFQGNSAPDKSGLPSDRFSAERTGGSVSTLTIQRTQQEDSAVYLCASSLSGGGSYEQYFGPGTRLTVT.